This T cell receptor (beta chain) was recovered during a study of blood T cell repertoires in COVID-19. Per the authors' pipeline: Nucleated cell number was recorded as an estimate derived from reference gene primer amplification. Using immunoSEQ multiplex PCR, the repertoire was profiled, and TCRdb retains in-frame clones only, with some absent. V and J calls and clone size follow that table, whereas D and trimming were derived from the DNA. The repertoire consists of over 95,000 clones, with 75% to 85% occurring once and the leading ten covering approximately 18%. In regard to this clone: The junction and the germline gene differ at one end; a read error may be behind it.

CDR1 SGHRS and CDR2 YFSETQ come from the germline V gene. The CDR3 length is 16 residues. The sample was peripheral blood. This receptor was identified in an elderly woman with active or convalescent COVID-19. The chain carries TRBV5-1 and TRBJ2-1, with 9 nucleotides matching TRBD2. This CDR3 reads CASSLVAGGNNNEQFF. CDR3 coding DNA: TGTGCCAGCAGCTTGGTGGCGGGAGGGAATAACAATGAGCAGTTCTTC.